The clone carrying this TCR beta chain appeared a single time. Its antigen remains unidentified. This record comes from a study of T cells after yellow fever vaccination. V shed 4 bases and J 5 bases; nucleotides not matched to a gene: 11. CDR3 size: 17 residues. Germline lookup yields CDR1 SGHTA and CDR2 FQGNSA. Overall study findings and caveats: Only a small proportion of the clonotypes turned up in both the CD4 and the CD8 compartments, likely arising from convergent recombination. Most primary-vaccination clones reappeared after the booster (approximately 96% CD4, more than 70% CD8). From the bulk population, abundant clonotypes could contaminate and appear within FACS-sorted repertoires.

In making TCR cDNA, 5'RACE template switching added a universal primer site and UMIs to it. TCRdb reprocessed the 5' RACE reads via MiXCR and lists one record per CDR3 protein. This sample carries tens of thousands of distinct CDR3 sequences, 5% of them seen once, and the ten largest clones take about 38%. The chain recombines TRBV7-2 with TRBJ2-3; TRBD2 matches 11 bases. The clonotype comes from a man aged 30 to 39 who received the YFV17D yellow fever vaccine. This sample comprised CD8+ T cells sorted from PBMCs, obtained 10 days after the yellow fever booster vaccination. DNA for the CDR3: TGTACCAGCAGCTGGTCTCTAGCGGGGGGACGCAGAGATACGCAGTATTTT. Protein sequence: CTSSWSLAGGRRDTQYF.